This T cell receptor (beta chain) is drawn from a study of blood T cell repertoires in COVID-19. For the study at large: In each case, the material was cDNA or gDNA derived from T cells, B-cell-depleted T cells, or PBMCs.

The germline gives CDR1 SGHRS, CDR2 YFSETQ. Trimming stripped 0 bases from V and 4 bases from J, with 16 bases between. CDR3 size: 16 residues. Residents of about two dozen US areas, aged about 18 to 95 years, made up the participants. Only in-frame clones appear in the TCRdb table, and some are missing; sequencing was by immunoSEQ multiplex PCR. The data contain approximately 220,000 clones, more than 80% of them singletons. The chain carries TRBV5-1 and TRBJ1-2, with a tentative D call TRBD1 (6 bases). Sequencing was carried out using PBMCs or T cells enriched from blood (not recorded which). This clonotype was obtained from a young man who had recovered from COVID-19. CDR3 sequence (DNA): TGCGCCAGCAGCTTGGGAGGCGGGGGCCCCGGCTATGGCTACACCTTC. Its translation is CASSLGGGGPGYGYTF.